The entry below gives a single T cell receptor (beta chain) sequence along with its context. Its antigen is not yet known. No base quality information exists; no much larger clone differs at one position. Collaborating institutions collected whole blood in K2EDTA tubes following their own protocols. Collaborator samples were shipped for TCRbeta analysis as frozen whole blood, isolated PBMCs, or DNA extracted from either sample type. The CDR3 runs 13 residues from the cysteine to the phenylalanine. CDR3 DNA is the only sequence kept; it has 39 bases, read in frame from the first base. Trimming accounts for 4 bases at V and 5 bases at J, while the number of junction bases matched to no gene is 4. The germline V gene encodes CDR1 MNHEY and CDR2 SMNVEV (reference sequence). This entry is derived from a study of blood T cell repertoires in COVID-19 (dated by TCRdb to about 2020). Concerning the study at large: The collaborator samples originated in the United States, Italy and Spain and spanned the acute and convalescent phases of COVID-19. HLA class I and class II types, where available, came from metadata supplied by the sample provider rather than from assay-based typing. Samples came from the ongoing ImmuneRACE study (first 160 participants) plus 1,254 subjects from 6 global collaborators. The prospective study material was composed of cDNA or gDNA derived from T cells, B-cell-depleted T cells, or PBMCs. Sample metadata almost always included a de-identified subject ID, COVID-19 status, age in years and sex. The dataset comprised deeply sampled blood TCRbeta repertoires from subjects exposed to, actively infected with, or recovered from COVID-19. The repertoires were released in a freely available public database intended as a resource for research on the immune response to SARS-CoV-2. The paper as a whole reports these results and caveats: Clinical and demographic metadata were provided uncurated, with the amount varying by source and participant.

TCRbeta CDR3 regions were amplified from genomic DNA using the immunoSEQ Assay, a bias-controlled multiplex PCR. As for the original processing: The number of nucleated cells in each sample was estimated by amplification of reference gene primers within the assay. To quantify the absolute abundance of each unique TCRbeta CDR3 rearrangement, sequence reads were collapsed and filtered. For each sample, productive Simpson clonality was calculated as the square root of Simpson's diversity index across productive rearrangements. The table comes from immuneACCESS by way of TCRdb, which keeps in-frame sequences with V and J called. Part of the clones is missing from these tables; in studies checked, under half for an unresolved V gene and the rest for unknown reasons. V and J calls and clone size follow that table, whereas D and trimming were derived from the DNA. A total of some 120,000 clones appear in this sample, roughly 86% of them only once. 9.5% to 15% of the sample is taken by the ten largest.

The sequence links TRBV27 to TRBJ2-5; TRBD1 matches 7 bases in the middle. This TCR came from a human donor in a cohort sampled during active COVID-19. Specimen: peripheral blood. Here the CDR3 is given as CASSYRGWETQYF. In nucleotides, the sequence is TGTGCCAGCAGTTACAGGGGTTGGGAGACCCAGTACTTC.